These T cell receptor beta chains were read from a single sample in a study of blood T cell repertoires in COVID-19. The data were produced by immunoSEQ multiplex PCR, yet TCRdb's version contains in-frame clones alone and is incomplete. The repertoire holds around 60,000 clones, with roughly 80% as singletons. The sequenced sample was peripheral blood. These receptors all come from a man aged 55-75 years with COVID-19, enrolled during active disease. The conserved cysteine and the conserved F or W are not part of the CDR3 here.

>16|TRBJ1-4|TRBV11-2
ASSPSGTGEGYNEKLF
>12|TRBJ2-1|TRBV29-1
SVEEQEYKDEQF
>11|TRBJ1-5|TRBV7-2
ASTTQGDQPQH
>11|TRBJ1-5|TRBV6-5
ASSRTGGQPQH
>12|TRBJ1-1|TRBV9
ASSVLGSNTEAF
>13|TRBJ2-2|TRBV27
ASSPGLAGTGELF
>12|TRBJ2-5|TRBV7-6
ASSLNRGRETQY
>12|TRBJ2-5|TRBV5-1
ASSLMQREETQY
>13|TRBJ1-2|TRBV11-2
ASSSNPQGGYGYT
>11|TRBJ1-1|TRBV7-9
ASSPTENTEAF
>15|TRBJ2-7|TRBV11-2
ASSLLSGQGVSYEQY
>13|TRBJ2-2|TRBV7-2
ASSSGGANTGELF
>10|TRBJ2-7|TRBV7-9
ASSPGTYEQY
>9|TRBJ2-3|TRBV19
ATARGGTQY
>15|TRBJ2-2|TRBV3-1/TRBV3-2
ASSQDGSGRAIGELF
>14|TRBJ1-5|TRBV20-1
SASWQGAMSNQPQH
>12|TRBJ2-1|TRBV6-5
ASSRTGGPNEQF
>12|TRBJ2-7|TRBV3-1/TRBV3-2
ASSLLDRGNEQY
>13|TRBJ1-1|TRBV11-3
ASSLVGGGDTEAF
>11|TRBJ1-1|TRBV7-3
ASSVLADTEAF
>11|TRBJ2-2|TRBV2
ASSASVPGELF
>14|TRBJ2-7|TRBV28
ASAPMETGGFDEQY
>11|TRBJ1-1|TRBV7-2
ASSSTTAGEAF
>13|TRBJ1-3|TRBV5-1
ASSLRQGEGNTIY
>13|TRBJ1-5|TRBV6-5
ASIYRGDGNQPQH
>12|TRBJ2-1|TRBV5-1
ASSINSPPGEQF
>13|TRBJ1-2|TRBV2
ASTKTRDRGDGYT
>12|TRBJ1-2|TRBV29-1
SVEVSGVGGGYT
>12|TRBJ1-6|TRBV28
ASRLGQNNSPLH
>14|TRBJ1-2|TRBV6-2/TRBV6-3
ASSYPGTGGGYGYT
>15|TRBJ2-5|TRBV9
ASSHTRTGASVETQY
>14|TRBJ2-1|TRBV6-7
ASSYPGLGSYNEQF
>14|TRBJ2-2|TRBV9
ASSVVLLDDGGELF
>12|TRBJ2-3|TRBV29-1
SVDGGRVTDTQY
>16|TRBJ2-3|TRBV5-6
ASSSVGRGLPSTDTQY
>15|TRBJ2-3|TRBV9
ASSGAGTVPGLDTQY
>16|TRBJ2-2|TRBV7-6
ASSLALTGDTNTGELF
>13|TRBJ1-5|TRBV6-5
ASSYGQGNNQPQH
>16|TRBJ2-1|TRBV21-1
ASSKSTGGAGPYNEQF
>14|TRBJ2-1|TRBV19
ASTNRGAGSRDEQF
>12|TRBJ1-1|TRBV6-2/TRBV6-3
ASSTGQGIIEAF
>12|TRBJ2-7|TRBV6-5
AIVRDRGVSEQY
>8|TRBJ1-1|TRBV29-1
SVELVRAF
>12|TRBJ1-1|TRBV30
AWSVHRGGTEAF
>12|TRBJ2-2|TRBV19
ASAGTANTGELF
>16|TRBJ2-7|TRBV7-9
ASSLGGLVYVAVDEQY
>13|TRBJ1-2|TRBV29-1
SVEDPGRGPYGYT